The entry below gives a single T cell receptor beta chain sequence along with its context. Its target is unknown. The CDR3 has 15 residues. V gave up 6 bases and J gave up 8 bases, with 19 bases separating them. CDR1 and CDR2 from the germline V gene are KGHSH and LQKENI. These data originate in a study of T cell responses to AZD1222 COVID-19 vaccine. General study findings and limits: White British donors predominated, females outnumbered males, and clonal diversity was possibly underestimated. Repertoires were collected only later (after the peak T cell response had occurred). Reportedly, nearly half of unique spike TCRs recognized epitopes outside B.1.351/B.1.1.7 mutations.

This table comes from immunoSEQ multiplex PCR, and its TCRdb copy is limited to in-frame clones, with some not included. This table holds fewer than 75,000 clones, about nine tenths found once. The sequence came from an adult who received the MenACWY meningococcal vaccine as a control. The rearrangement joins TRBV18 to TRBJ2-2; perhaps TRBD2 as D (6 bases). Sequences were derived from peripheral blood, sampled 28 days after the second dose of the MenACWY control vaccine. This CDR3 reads CASSPNPTRSGELFF. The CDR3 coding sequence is TGTGCCAGCTCTCCAAACCCGACTAGATCTGGGGAGCTGTTTTTT.